A selection of T cell receptor beta chains follows, all from one sample in a study of blood T cell repertoires in COVID-19. Sequenced by immunoSEQ multiplex PCR; TCRdb stores in-frame clones only, minus some. The data contain 350,000 to 500,000 clones, 70% to 90% of them singletons. The sample consisted of peripheral blood. All receptors derive from a man between 18 and 29 years old with COVID-19, enrolled during active disease. CDR3s include the opening cysteine and the closing phenylalanine or tryptophan. Fields, in order: D gene, clone size, V gene, J gene, CDR3 DNA, CDR3 protein. The D gene is left open where the match is weak. The listing skips clone size in some rows; elsewhere it reads once, few, many or a size class.

>TRBD1|-|TRBV6-5|TRBJ1-5
TGTGCCAGCAGCCTAGGGACAGGGTCAGACCAGCCCCAGCATTTT
CASSLGTGSDQPQHF
>TRBD2|-|TRBV3-1/TRBV3-2|TRBJ2-7
TGTGCCAGCAGCTATAACAAGGCTAGCGGGATTCACGAGCAGTACTTC
CASSYNKASGIHEQYF
>TRBD2|-|TRBV2|TRBJ2-2
TGTGCCAGCACCCGGGGACTAGCGGGAGAAACCAGGGAGCTGTTTTTT
CASTRGLAGETRELFF
>-|once|TRBV18|TRBJ1-3
TGTGCCAGCTCACCCAGCACAGCCTCTGGAAACACCATATATTTT
CASSPSTASGNTIYF
>-|once|TRBV11-2|TRBJ2-5
TGTGCCAGCAGCTTAGGGCTGTCGGAGACCCAGTACTTC
CASSLGLSETQYF
>-|-|TRBV3-1/TRBV3-2|TRBJ2-7
TGTGCCAGCAGCCGTTTCATGTACGAGCAGTACTTC
CASSRFMYEQYF
>-|-|TRBV12-3/TRBV12-4|TRBJ2-7
TGTGCCAGCAGTTACTCCCCCTCCTACGAGCAGTACTTC
CASSYSPSYEQYF
>-|-|TRBV2|TRBJ1-1
TGTGCCAGCAGTAAGGGGGGGCACACTGAAGCTTTCTTT
CASSKGGHTEAFF
>TRBD2|few|TRBV4-1|TRBJ2-1
TGCGCCAGCAGCCAAGGGGCGGGAGCATACAATGAGCAGTTCTTC
CASSQGAGAYNEQFF
>-|few|TRBV7-9|TRBJ1-1
TGTGCCAGCAGCCGGCTGACAGGAATTGAAGCTTTCTTT
CASSRLTGIEAFF